This T cell receptor (beta chain) appears in the sequencing data of a study of T cells expressing NK-cell markers. Each CDR3 protein gets one entry in TCRdb, which reprocessed the 5' RACE reads and gives no DNA. The table for this sample gives about 260,000 distinct CDR3 sequences. The sequence came from a man younger than 35 in good health. Sample: blood T cells: a sorted CD56 or NKG2C T cell subset, CD4+ or CD8+ T cells, or bulk PBMC T cells (not recorded which).

CDR3 region: CASNKRGRTNQPQHF. The rearrangement joins TRBV12-3 or TRBV12-4 to TRBJ1-5. The CDR3 totals 15 residues.